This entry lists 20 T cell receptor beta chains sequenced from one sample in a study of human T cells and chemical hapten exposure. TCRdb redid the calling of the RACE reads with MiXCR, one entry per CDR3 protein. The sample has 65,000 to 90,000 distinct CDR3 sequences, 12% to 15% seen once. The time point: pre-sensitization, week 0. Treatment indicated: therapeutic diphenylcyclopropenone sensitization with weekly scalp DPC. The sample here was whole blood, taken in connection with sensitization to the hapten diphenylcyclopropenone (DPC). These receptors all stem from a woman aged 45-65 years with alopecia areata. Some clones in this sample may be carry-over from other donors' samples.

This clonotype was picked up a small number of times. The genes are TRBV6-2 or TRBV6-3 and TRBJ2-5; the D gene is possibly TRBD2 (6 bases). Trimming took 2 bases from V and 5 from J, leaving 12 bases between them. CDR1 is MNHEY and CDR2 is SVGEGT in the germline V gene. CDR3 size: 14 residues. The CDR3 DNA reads TGTGCCAGCAGTTACGGGGGGAAATTTGAGACCCAGTACTTC. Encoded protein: CASSYGGKFETQYF.

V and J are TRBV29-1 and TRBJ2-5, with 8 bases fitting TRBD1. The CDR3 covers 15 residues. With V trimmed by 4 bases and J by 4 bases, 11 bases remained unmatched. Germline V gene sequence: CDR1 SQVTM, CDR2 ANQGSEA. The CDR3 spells CSVAETGAHSETQYF. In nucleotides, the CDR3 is TGCAGCGTTGCGGAGACAGGGGCCCACTCAGAGACCCAGTACTTC.

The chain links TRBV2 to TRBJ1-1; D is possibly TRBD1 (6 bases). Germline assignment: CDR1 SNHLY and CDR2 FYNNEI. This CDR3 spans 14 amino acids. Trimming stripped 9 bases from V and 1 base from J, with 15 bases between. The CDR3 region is CASRIRGSNTEAFF. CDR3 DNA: TGTGCCAGTAGGATCAGGGGCTCGAACACTGAAGCTTTCTTT.

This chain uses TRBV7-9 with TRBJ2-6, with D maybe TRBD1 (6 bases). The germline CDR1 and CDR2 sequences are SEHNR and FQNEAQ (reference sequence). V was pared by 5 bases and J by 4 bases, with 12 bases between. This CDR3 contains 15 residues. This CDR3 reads CASSRTGRGANVLTF. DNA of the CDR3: TGTGCCAGCAGCCGAACAGGGCGCGGGGCCAACGTCCTGACTTTC.

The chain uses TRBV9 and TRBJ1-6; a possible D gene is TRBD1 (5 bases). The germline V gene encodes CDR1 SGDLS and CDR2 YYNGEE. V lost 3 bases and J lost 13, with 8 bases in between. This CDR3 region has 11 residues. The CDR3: CASSAQGPLHF. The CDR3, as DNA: TGTGCCAGCAGCGCGCAGGGTCCCCTCCACTTT.

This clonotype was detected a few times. The CDR3: CASSQASGTGEKNYGYTF. Here the CDR3 DNA reads TGCGCCAGCAGCCAGGCGTCCGGGACAGGCGAAAAAAACTATGGCTACACCTTC. This sequence joins TRBV4-3 and TRBJ1-2; 8 bases match TRBD1. Germline V gene data show CDR1 as LGHNA and CDR2 as YSLEER. The CDR3 has 18 residues. The J segment lost 2 bases and the V segment lost 3 bases, leaving 14 bases of the junction unmatched.

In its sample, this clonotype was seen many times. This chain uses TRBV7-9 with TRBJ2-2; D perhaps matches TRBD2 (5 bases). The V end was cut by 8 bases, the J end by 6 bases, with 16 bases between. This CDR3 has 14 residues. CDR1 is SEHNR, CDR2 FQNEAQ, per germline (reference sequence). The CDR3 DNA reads TGTGCCAGCTCGGACGGGGTCCTCGCCGGGGAGCTGTTTTTT. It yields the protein CASSDGVLAGELFF.

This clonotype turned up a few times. The CDR3 DNA is TGTGCCAGCAGCGACCGGATTATGCGGGAAAATTCACCCCTCCACTTT. The encoded protein is CASSDRIMRENSPLHF. The chain links TRBV5-8 to TRBJ1-6, with no clear D. V was trimmed by 4 bases and J by 7 bases, leaving 18 bases between them. The V gene's germline CDR1 is SGHTS and CDR2 YDEGEE. The CDR3 consists of 16 residues.

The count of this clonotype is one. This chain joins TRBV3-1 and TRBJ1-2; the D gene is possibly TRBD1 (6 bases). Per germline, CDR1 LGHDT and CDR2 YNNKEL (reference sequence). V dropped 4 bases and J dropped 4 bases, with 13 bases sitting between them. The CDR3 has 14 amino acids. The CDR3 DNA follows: TGTGCCAGCAGCCTGGACAGAAGCCGCTATGGCTACACCTTC. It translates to CASSLDRSRYGYTF.

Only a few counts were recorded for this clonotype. CDR3 amino acids: CASSPSAPNQPQHF. CDR3 bases: TGTGCCAGCTCACCAAGCGCTCCCAATCAGCCCCAGCATTTT. The J gene is TRBJ1-5, the V gene TRBV18, with D unresolved. Germline CDR1 is KGHSH and CDR2 is LQKENI. The CDR3 extends over 14 amino acids. Trimming shortened V by 2 bases and J by 3 bases, and 8 bases separated the two germline ends.

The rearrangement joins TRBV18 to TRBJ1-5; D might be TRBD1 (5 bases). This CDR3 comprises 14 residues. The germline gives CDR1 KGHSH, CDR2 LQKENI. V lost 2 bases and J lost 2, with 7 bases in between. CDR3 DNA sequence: TGTGCCAGCTCACCAGACAGTCGCAATCAGCCCCAGCATTTT. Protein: CASSPDSRNQPQHF.

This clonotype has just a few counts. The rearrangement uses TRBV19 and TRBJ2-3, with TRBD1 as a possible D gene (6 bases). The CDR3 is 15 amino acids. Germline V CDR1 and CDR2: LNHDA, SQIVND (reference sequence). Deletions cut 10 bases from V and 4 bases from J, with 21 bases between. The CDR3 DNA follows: TGTGCCACCTCGGTGCGGACGGCAGGGGCAGATACGCAGTATTTT. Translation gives CATSVRTAGADTQYF.

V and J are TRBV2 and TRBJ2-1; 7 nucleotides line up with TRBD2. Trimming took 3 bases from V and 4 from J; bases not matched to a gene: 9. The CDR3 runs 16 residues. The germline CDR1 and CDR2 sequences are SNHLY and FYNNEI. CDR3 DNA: TGTGCCAGCAGTGAGGAAGTGGGAGGGCGGTACAATGAGCAGTTCTTC. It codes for CASSEEVGGRYNEQFF. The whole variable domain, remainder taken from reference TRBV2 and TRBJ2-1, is EPEVTQTPSHQVTQMGQEVILRCVPISNHLYFYWYRQILGQKVEFLVSFYNNEISEKSEIFDDQFSVERPDGSNFTLKIRSTKLEDSAMYFCASSEEVGGRYNEQFFGPGTRLTVL.

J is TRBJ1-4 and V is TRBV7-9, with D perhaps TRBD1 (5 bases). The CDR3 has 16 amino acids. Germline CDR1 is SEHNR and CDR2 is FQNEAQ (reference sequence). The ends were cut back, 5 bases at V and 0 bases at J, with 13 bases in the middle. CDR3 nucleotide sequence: TGTGCCAGCAGCCCTACAGGAATAACAACTAATGAAAAACTGTTTTTT. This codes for CASSPTGITTNEKLFF. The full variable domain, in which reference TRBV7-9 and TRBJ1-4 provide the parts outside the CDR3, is DTGVSQNPRHKITKRGQNVTFRCDPISEHNRLYWYRQTLGQGPEFLTYFQNEAQLEKSRLLSDRFSAERPKGSFSTLEIQRTEQGDSAMYLCASSPTGITTNEKLFFGSGTQLSVL.

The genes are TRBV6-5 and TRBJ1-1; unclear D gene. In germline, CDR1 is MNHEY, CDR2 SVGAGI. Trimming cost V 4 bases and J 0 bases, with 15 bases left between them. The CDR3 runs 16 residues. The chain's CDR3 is CASSLQLDFMNTEAFF. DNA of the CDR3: TGTGCCAGCAGTTTACAGCTCGACTTTATGAACACTGAAGCTTTCTTT.

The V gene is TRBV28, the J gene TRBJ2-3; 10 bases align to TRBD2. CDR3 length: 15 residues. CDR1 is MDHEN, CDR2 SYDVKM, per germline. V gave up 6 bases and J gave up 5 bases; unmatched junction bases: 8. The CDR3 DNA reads TGTGCCAGCAGAGGCCTAGCGGGAGTTCTAGATACGCAGTATTTT. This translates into CASRGLAGVLDTQYF.

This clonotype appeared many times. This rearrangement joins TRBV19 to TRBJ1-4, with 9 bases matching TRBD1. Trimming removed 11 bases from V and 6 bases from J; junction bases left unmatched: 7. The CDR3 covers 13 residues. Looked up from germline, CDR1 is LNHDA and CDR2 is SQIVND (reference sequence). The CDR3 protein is CAARGQGYEKLFF. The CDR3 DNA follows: TGTGCCGCCCGGGGACAGGGATATGAAAAACTGTTTTTT.

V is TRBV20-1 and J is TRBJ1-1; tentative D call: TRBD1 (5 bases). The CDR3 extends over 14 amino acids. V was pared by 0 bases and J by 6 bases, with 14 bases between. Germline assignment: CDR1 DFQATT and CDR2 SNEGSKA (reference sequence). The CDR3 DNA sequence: TGCAGTGCTAGAGATAGGGGATTTTCCGCTGAAGCTTTCTTT. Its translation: CSARDRGFSAEAFF.

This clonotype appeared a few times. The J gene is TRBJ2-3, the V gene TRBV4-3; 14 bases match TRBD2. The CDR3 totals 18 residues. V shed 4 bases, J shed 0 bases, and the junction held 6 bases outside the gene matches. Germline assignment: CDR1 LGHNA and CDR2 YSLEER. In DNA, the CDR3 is TGCGCCAGCAGCCCGGGACTAGCGGGAGCTTCTAGCACAGATACGCAGTATTTT. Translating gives CASSPGLAGASSTDTQYF.

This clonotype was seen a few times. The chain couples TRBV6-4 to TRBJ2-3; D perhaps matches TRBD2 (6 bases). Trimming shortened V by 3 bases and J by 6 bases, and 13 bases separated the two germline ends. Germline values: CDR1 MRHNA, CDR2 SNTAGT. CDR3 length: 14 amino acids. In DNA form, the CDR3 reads TGTGCCAGCAGTGAGGGAGGCTTCTTGGATACGCAGTATTTT. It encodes CASSEGGFLDTQYF.